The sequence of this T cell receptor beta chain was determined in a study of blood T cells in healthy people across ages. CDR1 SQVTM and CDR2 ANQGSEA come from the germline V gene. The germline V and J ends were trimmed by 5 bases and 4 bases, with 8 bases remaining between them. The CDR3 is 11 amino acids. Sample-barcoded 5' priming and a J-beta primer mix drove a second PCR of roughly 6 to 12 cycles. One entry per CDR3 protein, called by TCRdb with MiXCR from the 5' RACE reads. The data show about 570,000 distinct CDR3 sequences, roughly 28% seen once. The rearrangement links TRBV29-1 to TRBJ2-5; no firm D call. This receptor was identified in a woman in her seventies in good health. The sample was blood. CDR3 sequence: CSVLPRETQYF. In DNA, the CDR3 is TGCAGCGTTCTGCCTCGAGAGACCCAGTACTTC.